This T cell receptor beta chain was profiled in a study of cytomegalovirus exposure and HLA in healthy donors. PCR used 60 Vbeta primers and 13 Jbeta primers. Repertoires were generated with immunoSEQ multiplex PCR, while TCRdb's copy carries only in-frame clones and drops some. The table has about 150,000 clones, around 75% seen once. This CDR3 contains 14 residues. Trimming shortened V by 2 bases and J by 4 bases, and 9 bases separated the two germline ends. Germline V gene data show CDR1 as SGHNT and CDR2 as YYREEE (reference sequence). Donors were ostensibly healthy at sampling, although undocumented immune exposures were probable. This clone was counted only a few times. The sample carries other DNA sequences with the same CDR3.

The specimen was PBMCs. The TCR originated in a woman aged 18-30 years in good health and CMV-seronegative. The genes are TRBV5-4 and TRBJ2-2; a possible D gene is TRBD2 (6 bases). The CDR3 DNA reads TGTGCCAGCAGCTTCGCGGGGTCCACCGGGGAGCTGTTTTTT. Translation: CASSFAGSTGELFF.